A single sample gave rise to the 31 T cell receptor beta chains below, sequenced in a study of T cell changes during pregnancy in multiple sclerosis (dated 2019 in TCRdb). The method was the immunoSEQ multiplex PCR assay. TCRdb's version of the immuneACCESS table is confined to in-frame rearrangements and falls short of the full clone set. An unresolved V gene accounts for under half of the shortfall where checked; the remainder is of unknown origin. The sample table lists over 60,000 clones, 80% to 95% of them with a count of one. The top ten constitute over 0.8% of the sample. The input for sequencing was peripheral blood, taken in the first trimester of pregnancy. All receptors come from a female donor with multiple sclerosis, enrolled in a pregnancy study.

The rearrangement links TRBV11-3 to TRBJ2-1; TRBD2 might be the D (6 bases). The CDR3 runs to 15 residues. Germline V lookup: CDR1 SGHNT, CDR2 YENEEA. Trimming shortened V by 5 bases and J by 3 bases, and 14 bases separated the two germline ends. CDR3: CASSQRSGDYNEQFF. The CDR3 DNA follows: TGTGCCAGCAGCCAAAGGTCGGGGGACTACAATGAGCAGTTCTTC. Together with reference TRBV11-3 and TRBJ2-1, the CDR3 gives the full variable domain: EAGVVQSPRYKIIEKKQPVAFWCNPISGHNTLYWYLQNLGQGPELLIRYENEEAVDDSQLPKDRFSAERLKGVDSTLKIQPAELGDSAVYLCASSQRSGDYNEQFFGPGTRLTVL.

This sequence joins TRBV27 and TRBJ2-3; D possibly corresponds to TRBD2 (6 bases). The CDR3 is 15 amino acids. Germline-derived CDR1 and CDR2 are MNHEY and SMNVEV (reference sequence). Trimming took 6 bases from V and 1 from J, leaving 14 bases between them. The CDR3 DNA sequence: TGTGCCAGCAGGGCGGGACTCGGGCGCACAGATACGCAGTATTTT. This translates into CASRAGLGRTDTQYF.

The sample holds one count of this clone. The J gene is TRBJ2-7, the V gene TRBV30; maybe TRBD1 (6 bases). Trimming took off 4 bases at V and 5 bases at J, with 21 bases between the two ends. CDR1 is GTSNPN, CDR2 SVGIG, per germline (reference sequence). This CDR3 contains 15 residues. The CDR3 loop is CAWKKGVASGDEQYF. DNA of the CDR3: TGTGCCTGGAAAAAGGGGGTAGCGAGCGGCGACGAGCAGTACTTC.

The chain has TRBV15 and TRBJ1-2; no definite D call. Germline V gives CDR1 LNHNV, CDR2 YYDKDF (reference sequence). The V and J ends lost 0 bases and 8 bases respectively, with 10 bases between them. CDR3 length: 13 amino acids. The CDR3 DNA sequence: TGTGCCACCAGCAGAGAAACGCGCGGAGGCTACACCTTC. This gives the protein CATSRETRGGYTF.

The genes are TRBV2 and TRBJ2-5; D is possibly TRBD1 (6 bases). The germline V gene has CDR1 SNHLY and CDR2 FYNNEI. V was shortened by 6 bases and J by 5 bases, with 19 bases between the two germline ends. The CDR3 consists of 15 residues. The CDR3 region has the DNA TGTGCCAGCAGAGTCCAGGGGCGGCTAGACGAGACCCAGTACTTC. Residues: CASRVQGRLDETQYF.

This chain connects TRBV4-3 to TRBJ1-2; D unresolved. This CDR3 spans 14 amino acids. V was shortened by 0 bases and J by 4 bases, with 9 bases between the two germline ends. The V gene's germline CDR1 is LGHNA and CDR2 YSLEER. This CDR3 reads CASSQDRRPYGYTF. DNA for the CDR3: TGCGCCAGCAGCCAAGACAGGAGGCCCTATGGCTACACCTTC.

The chain is built from TRBV7-9 and TRBJ1-1; 8 nucleotides match TRBD1. The CDR3 length is 15 residues. Germline trimming cut 3 bases from V and 2 bases from J; bases unmatched to any gene: 5. Germline V CDR1 and CDR2: SEHNR, FQNEAQ (reference sequence). DNA of the CDR3: TGTGCCAGCAGCTTCACAGGGGGAAAAAACACTGAAGCTTTCTTT. It yields the protein CASSFTGGKNTEAFF.

The chain joins TRBV7-9 to TRBJ2-3; TRBD1 is a possible D gene (5 bases). Trimming pared 4 bases from V and 4 bases from J, leaving 15 bases between. The CDR3 consists of 15 residues. The germline CDR1 and CDR2 sequences are SEHNR and FQNEAQ (reference sequence). The CDR3, as DNA: TGTGCCAGCAGCTCCAGCAGGGCGTTGGCAGATACGCAGTATTTT. Translating gives CASSSSRALADTQYF. Full variable domain (remainder filled in from reference TRBV7-9 and TRBJ2-3): DTGVSQNPRHKITKRGQNVTFRCDPISEHNRLYWYRQTLGQGPEFLTYFQNEAQLEKSRLLSDRFSAERPKGSFSTLEIQRTEQGDSAMYLCASSSSRALADTQYFGPGTRLTVL.

This chain links TRBV4-2 with TRBJ1-5, with D possibly being TRBD1 (6 bases). The V gene's germline CDR1 is LGHNA and CDR2 YNFKEQ. The CDR3 length is 14 residues. V was clipped by 4 bases and J by 3 bases, with 10 bases between them. CDR3 coding DNA: TGTGCCAGCAGCCGCACAGGGTCCAATCAGCCCCAGCATTTT. Translated: CASSRTGSNQPQHF.

The chain has TRBV7-9 and TRBJ1-1, with 10 bases identical to TRBD1. Per the germline V gene, CDR1 is SEHNR and CDR2 is FQNEAQ (reference sequence). Trimming at V came to 6 bases and at J to 4 bases, leaving 5 bases not matched to a gene. The CDR3 has 14 residues. This CDR3 is CASRTGGLSTEAFF. The CDR3 DNA reads as TGTGCCAGCAGGACAGGGGGCTTGAGCACTGAAGCTTTCTTT.

This chain connects TRBV5-1 to TRBJ1-1; no definite D call. This CDR3 is 12 amino acids long. CDR1 is SGHRS, CDR2 YFSETQ, per germline. V was pared by 4 bases and J by 5 bases, with 9 bases between. The CDR3 DNA sequence: TGCGCCAGCAGCGAAGGAGCTACTGAAGCTTTCTTT. Residues: CASSEGATEAFF.

The chain links TRBV7-2 to TRBJ2-7, with TRBD1 identical over 9 bases. J lost 2 bases, V lost 4 bases, and 6 bases had no gene match. The germline V gene encodes CDR1 SGHTA and CDR2 FQGNSA. The CDR3 covers 15 residues. CDR3 loop: CASSSRTGVTYEQYF. CDR3 in DNA: TGTGCCAGCAGCTCACGGACAGGGGTTACCTACGAGCAGTACTTC.

The CDR3 bases are TGTGCCAGAAGCCGGGGACTAGCGGGGGGGCCCTACCAAGAGACCCAGTACTTC. Protein product: CARSRGLAGGPYQETQYF. J is TRBJ2-5 and V is TRBV5-3; TRBD2 aligns across 16 bases. TRBV5-3 is an ORF, and what it does is uncertain. This CDR3 is built from 18 residues. After removal of 4 bases from V and 0 bases from J, the junction contained 6 bases not matched to a gene.

The rearrangement uses TRBV18 and TRBJ1-1, with D possibly being TRBD1 (5 bases). The ends were cut back, 2 bases at V and 7 bases at J, with 17 bases in the middle. This CDR3 has 15 amino acids. Germline V gene lookup returns CDR1 KGHSH and CDR2 LQKENI. CDR3 in amino acids: CASSPFSPQGNEAFF. The CDR3 nucleotides are TGTGCCAGCTCACCATTTAGCCCCCAGGGTAATGAAGCTTTCTTT.

V usage is TRBV7-3 and J usage is TRBJ2-7, with a tentative D call TRBD2 (5 bases). CDR3 size: 13 residues. V shed 2 bases and J shed 5 bases, with 10 bases lying between them. The germline gives CDR1 SGHTA, CDR2 FQGTGA. CDR3 nucleotides: TGTGCCAGCAGCTTAGGCGGGTGGAACGAGCAGTACTTC. Amino acids: CASSLGGWNEQYF.

This clone was observed a single time. The V gene is TRBV4-3, the J gene TRBJ2-2; 10 bases are a match to TRBD1. J gave up 3 bases and V 0 bases, and 1 base lay outside the gene matches. Germline lookup yields CDR1 LGHNA and CDR2 YSLEER. The CDR3 is 16 residues long. CDR3 DNA: TGCGCCAGCAGCCAAGAGACAGGGGGCTACACCGGGGAGCTGTTTTTT. It codes for CASSQETGGYTGELFF.

The chain carries TRBV28 and TRBJ1-5; D not resolved. The CDR3 sequence is 14 residues long. Deletions cut 4 bases from V and 3 bases from J, with 10 bases between. Germline values: CDR1 MDHEN, CDR2 SYDVKM. The CDR3 DNA is TGTGCCAGCAGTTCAGTTGGCCTCAATCAGCCCCAGCATTTT. As protein: CASSSVGLNQPQHF.

This clone was recorded only once. The rearrangement joins TRBV29-1 to TRBJ1-1; D call uncertain. The CDR3 consists of 14 residues. Trimming took 0 bases from V and 6 from J, leaving 14 bases between them. Germline-derived CDR1 and CDR2 are SQVTM and ANQGSEA. CDR3 sequence (DNA): TGCAGCGTTGAAGACCAGTTAAAGTGGTCTGAAGCTTTCTTT. Translating gives CSVEDQLKWSEAFF. Variable domain in full (rest from reference TRBV29-1 and TRBJ1-1): SAVISQKPSRDICQRGTSLTIQCQVDSQVTMMFWYRQQPGQSLTLIATANQGSEATYESGFVIDKFPISRPNLTFSTLTVSNMSPEDSSIYLCSVEDQLKWSEAFFGQGTRLTVV.

The chain has TRBV4-3 and TRBJ2-3; 7 nucleotides match TRBD2. The CDR3 covers 16 residues. After removal of 0 bases from V and 1 base from J, the junction contained 4 bases not matched to a gene. Germline CDR1 reads LGHNA; CDR2 reads YSLEER. In nucleotides, the CDR3 is TGCGCCAGCAGCCAAGAGCGGGGGAGCGGCACAGATACGCAGTATTTT. Its translation: CASSQERGSGTDTQYF.

The rearrangement joins TRBV4-2 to TRBJ2-5, with TRBD1 as a possible D gene (6 bases). CDR3 length equals 16 residues. Germline V gene sequence: CDR1 LGHNA, CDR2 YNFKEQ. The V gene lost 0 bases and the J gene lost 2 bases, with 13 bases spanning the gap. The CDR3 region is CASSQEMSRGQETQYF. The DNA for the CDR3 is TGTGCCAGCAGCCAAGAAATGAGTAGGGGGCAAGAGACCCAGTACTTC.

The V call is TRBV30, the J call TRBJ1-4; D is perhaps TRBD1 (5 bases). V was pared by 4 bases and J by 5 bases, with 11 bases between. Per germline, CDR1 GTSNPN and CDR2 SVGIG (reference sequence). This CDR3 has 13 amino acids. CDR3 residues: CAWTGRGNEKLFF. CDR3 DNA: TGTGCCTGGACGGGGAGGGGCAATGAAAAACTGTTTTTT.

The rearrangement links TRBV18 to TRBJ1-5; D remains ambiguous. Germline V gene sequence: CDR1 KGHSH, CDR2 LQKENI. CDR3 length: 15 amino acids. The V and J ends lost 2 bases and 4 bases respectively, with 12 bases between them. The CDR3 protein is CASSPTESRNQPQHF. The CDR3 region has the DNA TGTGCCAGCTCACCAACCGAGAGCCGAAATCAGCCCCAGCATTTT.

This chain links TRBV7-3 with TRBJ2-5; 10 bases are shared with TRBD2. Trimming at V came to 4 bases and at J to 4 bases, leaving 6 bases not matched to a gene. This CDR3 is built from 15 residues. CDR1 is SGHTA, CDR2 FQGTGA, per germline. The CDR3 reads CASSSSGGGVETQYF. Here the CDR3 DNA reads TGTGCCAGCAGCTCTAGCGGGGGTGGCGTAGAGACCCAGTACTTC.

This chain connects TRBV28 to TRBJ1-6; 9 nucleotides align to TRBD1. J lost 7 bases, V lost 4 bases, and 8 bases had no gene match. The CDR3 consists of 16 residues. The germline V gene has CDR1 MDHEN and CDR2 SYDVKM. The CDR3 reads CASSSSRTGVNSPLHF. The CDR3 DNA follows: TGTGCCAGCAGTTCATCCCGGACAGGGGTAAATTCACCCCTCCACTTT.

The chain combines TRBV10-3 with TRBJ2-1, with D possibly matching TRBD1 (5 bases). Germline V CDR1 and CDR2: ENHRY, SYGVKD. With 0 bases removed from V and 6 bases from J, the gap between germline ends came to 12 bases. There are 15 residues in the CDR3. CDR3 sequence: CAISESQQGSNEQFF. CDR3 DNA: TGTGCCATCAGTGAGTCCCAGCAGGGTAGCAATGAGCAGTTCTTC.

The rearrangement joins TRBV7-2 to TRBJ2-7; 7 bases fit TRBD1. Trimming took 5 bases from V and 3 from J; bases not matched to a gene: 4. CDR3 length: 13 residues. Germline lookup yields CDR1 SGHTA and CDR2 FQGNSA. The DNA for the CDR3 is TGTGCCAGCAGCCTCAGGGGGTACTACGAGCAGTACTTC. Protein sequence: CASSLRGYYEQYF.

The rearrangement uses TRBV10-1 and TRBJ2-5, with 8 bases matching TRBD2. The J segment lost 4 bases and the V segment lost 4 bases, leaving 5 bases of the junction unmatched. CDR3 size: 14 residues. Germline assignment: CDR1 WNHNN and CDR2 SYGVQD (reference sequence). The CDR3 DNA reads as TGCGCCAGCAGTGGCGGGAGGAAGGGAGAGACCCAGTACTTC. This sequence encodes CASSGGRKGETQYF.

The genes are TRBV7-2 and TRBJ2-3, with D maybe TRBD2 (6 bases). Germline V CDR1 and CDR2: SGHTA, FQGNSA. CDR3 length equals 14 residues. V was shortened by 3 bases and J by 4 bases, with 11 bases between the two germline ends. The CDR3 loop is CASSLSLASDTQYF. The CDR3 coding sequence is TGTGCCAGCAGCTTGAGTCTAGCGTCAGATACGCAGTATTTT.

The chain joins TRBV7-2 to TRBJ1-3; 7 bases align to TRBD1. This CDR3 contains 13 residues. V gave up 8 bases and J gave up 1 base; unmatched junction bases: 2. The germline V gene has CDR1 SGHTA and CDR2 FQGNSA. The CDR3 protein is CASQGESGNTIYF. Here the CDR3 DNA reads TGTGCCAGCCAGGGGGAATCTGGAAACACCATATATTTT.

The CDR3 is CASSGRQGSGGYTF. CDR3 DNA: TGTGCCAGCAGCGGCCGACAGGGGTCCGGTGGCTACACCTTC. The chain links TRBV11-2 to TRBJ1-2; the match to TRBD1 covers 8 bases. The V gene's germline CDR1 is SGHAT and CDR2 FQNNGV. CDR3 size: 14 residues. The trim removed 5 bases at V and 7 bases at J, leaving 9 bases unmatched.

The CDR3 DNA reads as TGTGCCAGTAGTCGCCATCTACCCAGGGACAGGGTTAATGAAAAACTGTTTTTT. It codes for CASSRHLPRDRVNEKLFF. The chain uses TRBV19 and TRBJ1-4; 9 nucleotides match TRBD1. CDR3 length: 18 amino acids. The junction had 14 bases not matched to a gene; V was cut back by 5 bases and J by 4 bases. The germline gives CDR1 LNHDA, CDR2 SQIVND (reference sequence).